This T cell receptor (beta chain) was sequenced in a study of blood T cell repertoires in COVID-19. Researchers sorted participants into cohorts using their self-reported clinical history. Here immunoSEQ multiplex PCR was the method, and the copy in TCRdb shows in-frame clones only, minus some. The sample consists of approximately 340,000 clones, more than 85% of them appearing once. Germline loops: CDR1 SGDLS, CDR2 YYNGEE. The CDR3 runs 15 residues. The germline V and J ends were trimmed by 6 bases and 1 base, with 13 bases remaining between them. The specimen was PBMCs or T cells enriched from blood (not recorded which). The TCR was taken from a woman aged 35 to 49 who had been exposed to COVID-19. The chain carries TRBV9 and TRBJ1-4; D is perhaps TRBD1 (5 bases). The CDR3 region has the DNA TGTGCCAGCAATAATGCCCAGGGAACTAATGAAAAACTGTTTTTT. Amino acid sequence: CASNNAQGTNEKLFF.